Sequencing of this TCR beta chain was carried out in a study of T-cell memory formation after mild COVID-19. Study-wide findings and caveats: Detection of some responders pre-infection suggested pre-existing cross-reactive memory T cells participated. Of the contracting clones, CD4+ ones lay mainly in CM and EM, and CD8+ ones in EMRA. Later expanders leaned CD4+, whereas clones that contracted between day 15 and 85 were balanced CD4/CD8.

The V gene lost 4 bases and the J gene lost 7 bases, with 20 bases spanning the gap. The length of the CDR3 is 16 residues. The germline V gene has CDR1 LGHNA and CDR2 YNFKEQ. 5'RACE with constant-segment primers built TCRalpha and TCRbeta cDNA libraries with UMIs. TCRdb fed the 5' RACE reads into MiXCR, producing one record per CDR3 protein. The profile shows over 350,000 distinct CDR3 sequences, 20% to 30% of them singletons. Remarks on this clonotype: Antigen specificity is unknown.

This receptor was identified in an adult woman who had mild COVID-19 (a few samples of this study predate the infection). Cell type and time point are not known. This sequence joins TRBV4-2 and TRBJ2-1; D gene unclear. Sequences were obtained from PBMCs or a T cell subset sorted from them (not recorded which). The CDR3 sequence: CASSPPRGTLRNEQFF. The CDR3 nucleotides read TGTGCCAGCAGCCCCCCTCGCGGTACCCTTAGGAATGAGCAGTTCTTC.